This entry lists 5 T cell receptor beta chains sequenced from one sample in a study of T cells in Graves' hyperthyroidism and ophthalmopathy (dated by TCRdb to the late 2010s). Receptor amplification or capture employed multiplex PCR. The instrument was an Illumina HiSeq 2000. TCR beta CDR3 regions were amplified from RNA transcripts. For the first round of RT-PCR on the TCR CDR3, the HTBI primer set was used together with the Qiagen OneStep RT-PCR kit. Using fastp at Q25 and MiXCR, TCRdb reprocessed the public reads and kept productive beta chains. Each entry merges the rows of one CDR3 protein and shows their most common DNA and genes. The sample profile shows fewer than 110,000 distinct CDR3 sequences; 16% of them were found once. Under 45% of the sample is in the top ten clones. The sample was blood. These TCRs come from a woman between 50 and 59 years old with Graves' hyperthyroidism.

At least ten counts were recorded for this clonotype. A read error is possible here, since a much larger clone lies one base away. The CDR3 DNA reads TGCAGCGTGCCCCGGAGGGCCAGGGACACTGAAGCTTTCTTT. Protein: CSVPRRARDTEAFF. The V call is TRBV29-1, the J call TRBJ1-1; maybe TRBD1 (5 bases). Trimming shortened V by 6 bases and J by 3 bases, and 17 bases separated the two germline ends. The CDR3 runs 14 residues. Germline CDR1 and CDR2: SQVTM and ANQGSEA.

The sample holds many counts of this clonotype. V usage is TRBV27 and J usage is TRBJ2-7, with 9 bases lining up with TRBD2. The germline V gene encodes CDR1 MNHEY and CDR2 SMNVEV (reference sequence). The CDR3 is 14 amino acids. Trimming removed 6 bases from V and 7 bases from J; junction bases left unmatched: 10. The CDR3 is CASRLSSGNREQYV. Here the CDR3 DNA reads TGTGCCAGCAGGCTGTCTAGCGGGAATCGAGAGCAGTACGTC.

This chain connects TRBV28 to TRBJ1-5, with D hard to call. Germline V CDR1 and CDR2: MDHEN, SYDVKM. The CDR3 has 15 amino acids. V gave up 3 bases and J gave up 0 bases, with 9 bases separating them. CDR3 nucleotides: TGTGCCAGCAGTTTTCGCCAGGCTAGCAATCAGCCCCAGCATTTT. Translated: CASSFRQASNQPQHF.

This clonotype came up many times. The rearrangement uses TRBV12-3 or TRBV12-4 and TRBJ2-7; 8 nucleotides agree with TRBD2. Trimming removed 5 bases from V and 0 bases from J; junction bases left unmatched: 3. The CDR3 totals 14 residues. CDR3 sequence reads: CASSRGGSSYEQYF. DNA for the CDR3: TGTGCCAGCAGTCGGGGGGGGAGCTCCTACGAGCAGTACTTC.

V and J are TRBV7-3 and TRBJ1-2, with 7 nucleotides matching TRBD1. The CDR3 sequence is 15 residues long. J gave up 7 bases and V 6 bases, and 14 bases lay outside the gene matches. CDR1 SGHTA and CDR2 FQGTGA come from the germline V gene. In nucleotides, the CDR3 is TGTGCCAGCAGTGGAGTCGCAGGGGGTTCTCGTGGCTACACCTTC. Protein sequence: CASSGVAGGSRGYTF.